The 28 T cell receptor beta chains reported below all come from one sample, sequenced in a study of OX40 agonist ivuxolimab in advanced cancers. Sequenced by immunoSEQ multiplex PCR; TCRdb stores in-frame clones only, minus some. Altogether about 50,000 clones are present, about 88% being singletons, with the ten largest covering under 2.5%. The sequencing here drew on CD4+ or CD8+ T cells sorted from blood, taken in a trial of the OX40 agonist ivuxolimab. These receptors were taken from an adult with an advanced solid tumor such as melanoma, head and neck, liver or kidney cancer.

The J gene is TRBJ1-2, the V gene TRBV18; tentative D call: TRBD1 (6 bases). The ends were cut back, 1 base at V and 6 bases at J, with 18 bases in the middle. CDR1 and CDR2 (germline): KGHSH, LQKENI. The CDR3 sequence is 16 residues long. The chain's CDR3 is CASSPQSTGIGDGYTF. The DNA of the CDR3 is TGTGCCAGCTCACCACAATCCACAGGGATCGGCGATGGCTACACCTTC.

This chain uses TRBV5-6 with TRBJ1-2; 7 nucleotides agree with TRBD1. Germline CDR1 reads SGHDT; CDR2 reads YYEEEE. The V gene end was trimmed by 4 bases and the J gene end by 5 bases; junction bases not matched to a gene: 11. The CDR3 totals 15 residues. CDR3 loop: CASSLVGTASYGYTF. Here the CDR3 DNA reads TGTGCCAGCAGCCTGGTCGGGACAGCCTCTTATGGCTACACCTTC.

The chain recombines TRBV15 with TRBJ1-1; no firm D call. This CDR3 is built from 12 residues. Germline V gene lookup returns CDR1 LNHNV and CDR2 YYDKDF (reference sequence). The V end was cut by 1 base, the J end by 5 bases, with 5 bases between. CDR3 in amino acids: CATSRARTEAFF. CDR3 DNA: TGTGCCACCAGCAGAGCGAGGACTGAAGCTTTCTTT.

The chain combines TRBV5-4 with TRBJ1-1; a weak D match, TRBD1 (5 bases). CDR1 SGHNT and CDR2 YYREEE come from the germline V gene (reference sequence). V was pared by 4 bases and J by 0 bases, with 13 bases between. The CDR3 is 15 amino acids. For the CDR3, the DNA is TGTGCCAGCAGCCCTCAGACAGAAATGAACACTGAAGCTTTCTTT. As protein: CASSPQTEMNTEAFF.

This chain links TRBV7-9 with TRBJ2-2, with a weak D call TRBD1 (6 bases). The CDR3 has 14 residues. V dropped 5 bases and J dropped 3 bases, with 10 bases sitting between them. Germline CDR1 is SEHNR and CDR2 is FQNEAQ (reference sequence). The CDR3 spells CASSRNRDTGELFF. The CDR3, as DNA: TGTGCCAGCAGCCGCAACAGGGACACCGGGGAGCTGTTTTTT.

The CDR3 protein is CASSPSDRDWGGYTF. The DNA of the CDR3 is TGCGCCAGCAGCCCCTCGGACAGGGATTGGGGTGGCTACACCTTC. This chain connects TRBV5-1 to TRBJ1-2; 8 nucleotides match TRBD1. The CDR3 loop spans 15 amino acids. Germline lookup yields CDR1 SGHRS and CDR2 YFSETQ. The junction had 12 bases not matched to a gene; V was cut back by 4 bases and J by 7 bases.

The chain joins TRBV5-1 to TRBJ2-4; no firm D call. Germline loops: CDR1 SGHRS, CDR2 YFSETQ. Trimming cost V 0 bases and J 3 bases, with 7 bases left between them. This CDR3 is built from 14 residues. CDR3 bases: TGCGCCAGCAGCTTGGGTCAGGACAAAAACATTCAGTACTTC. As protein: CASSLGQDKNIQYF.

The chain links TRBV11-3 to TRBJ2-3, with TRBD2 identical over 7 bases. Germline V gene sequence: CDR1 SGHNT, CDR2 YENEEA. V lost 4 bases to trimming and J lost 3 bases; unmatched junction nucleotides: 4. The length of the CDR3 is 14 residues. The CDR3 DNA is TGTGCCAGCAGCTCGGGACTATTTACAGATACGCAGTATTTT. Encoded protein: CASSSGLFTDTQYF.

This clone appeared a single time. The CDR3 spells CASSRDWETQYF. Written as DNA, the CDR3 is TGTGCCAGCAGCCGAGACTGGGAGACCCAGTACTTC. The chain joins TRBV5-6 to TRBJ2-5; no definite D call. V lost 4 bases to trimming and J lost 5 bases, with 9 bases between them. Germline V gene data show CDR1 as SGHDT and CDR2 as YYEEEE. The CDR3 consists of 12 residues.

The chain couples TRBV19 to TRBJ2-7; 9 nucleotides agree with TRBD1. CDR1 LNHDA and CDR2 SQIVND come from the germline V gene (reference sequence). V was clipped by 3 bases and J by 2 bases; unmatched bases: 11. The CDR3 totals 17 residues. CDR3 region: CASSMDRGLTHTYEQYF. Written as DNA, the CDR3 is TGTGCCAGTAGTATGGACAGGGGACTCACCCATACCTACGAGCAGTACTTC.

CDR3 bases: TGTGCCAGCAGTTTAGGGGTTGGCTACACCTTC. It is translated as CASSLGVGYTF. The V gene is TRBV28, the J gene TRBJ1-2; no firm D call. The germline V gene has CDR1 MDHEN and CDR2 SYDVKM. This CDR3 contains 11 residues. Deletions cut 2 bases from V and 7 bases from J, with 5 bases between.

The chain has TRBV30 and TRBJ2-3, with 11 bases lining up with TRBD2. The CDR3 is 15 residues long. V lost 5 bases, J lost 2 bases, and 6 bases stayed unmatched. CDR1 and CDR2 (germline): GTSNPN, SVGIG (reference sequence). DNA of the CDR3: TGTGCCTGGGACGGGACTAGCGGTATCACAGATACGCAGTATTTT. This translates into CAWDGTSGITDTQYF.

The chain joins TRBV7-3 to TRBJ1-6; D gene uncertain. V lost 5 bases and J lost 9, with 17 bases in between. The germline V gene has CDR1 SGHTA and CDR2 FQGTGA. The CDR3 is made up of 15 amino acids. The CDR3 loop reads CASSPSAGLSSPLHF. CDR3 DNA: TGTGCCAGCAGCCCGAGCGCGGGCCTAAGTTCACCCCTCCACTTT.

This sequence joins TRBV4-1 and TRBJ1-3; D is ambiguous. V shed 0 bases and J shed 0 bases, with 12 bases lying between them. The CDR3 sequence is 17 residues long. Germline values: CDR1 MGHRA, CDR2 YSYEKL. CDR3 protein: CASSQDSGRASGNTIYF. The CDR3 nucleotides are TGCGCCAGCAGCCAAGATTCCGGCCGAGCCTCTGGAAACACCATATATTTT.

This CDR3 is CASSSYPTGGEQYF. The CDR3 nucleotides are TGTGCCAGCAGCTCCTACCCGACAGGCGGCGAGCAGTACTTC. V is TRBV11-2 and J is TRBJ2-7; possible D gene TRBD1, 6 bases. CDR1 is SGHAT, CDR2 FQNNGV, per germline. The CDR3 consists of 14 residues. The V end was cut by 4 bases, the J end by 6 bases, with 16 bases between.

This clone was found once. V gene TRBV9 combines with J gene TRBJ2-3; TRBD2 matches at 15 bases. Unmatched junction bases numbered 4, after V lost 2 bases and J lost 0 bases. The CDR3 loop spans 18 amino acids. CDR1 and CDR2 (germline): SGDLS, YYNGEE. CDR3: CASSVSGTSGGSTDTQYF. CDR3 nucleotides: TGTGCCAGCAGCGTCTCGGGGACTAGCGGGGGGAGCACAGATACGCAGTATTTT.

Only a few counts were recorded for this clone. Written as DNA, the CDR3 is TGTGCTAGTGGTACGACGCGTGGGGCGCATGAAGCTTTCTTT. Protein product: CASGTTRGAHEAFF. V and J are TRBV12-5 and TRBJ1-1; the D gene is possibly TRBD1 (5 bases). The CDR3 extends over 14 amino acids. V was shortened by 5 bases and J by 7 bases, with 17 bases between the two germline ends. CDR1 LGHNT and CDR2 FRNRAP come from the germline V gene.

The genes are TRBV6-1 and TRBJ2-3; D possibly corresponds to TRBD1 (5 bases). Trimming pared 6 bases from V and 1 base from J, leaving 14 bases between. The CDR3 sequence is 15 residues long. Germline values: CDR1 MNHNS, CDR2 SASEGT. The CDR3, as DNA: TGTGCCAGCAGAGTAAGGGGTTTGGGCACAGATACGCAGTATTTT. Its protein is CASRVRGLGTDTQYF.

The chain recombines TRBV10-3 with TRBJ2-5; 9 bases map to TRBD2. The CDR3 length is 18 residues. V shed 0 bases and J 4 bases; nucleotides not matched to a gene: 12. Germline V gene data show CDR1 as ENHRY and CDR2 as SYGVKD. The CDR3 nucleotides read TGTGCCATCAGTGAGTCGAGCTTCCTTAGCGGGAGTTTAGAGACCCAGTACTTC. It yields the protein CAISESSFLSGSLETQYF.

This chain joins TRBV6-5 and TRBJ1-2; weak D call: TRBD1 (5 bases). The CDR3 has 13 residues. V was clipped by 0 bases and J by 7 bases, with 9 bases between them. Germline V gene lookup returns CDR1 MNHEY and CDR2 SVGAGI. This CDR3 reads CASSYSGELGYTF. The CDR3 DNA is TGTGCCAGCAGTTACTCAGGGGAGCTTGGCTACACCTTC.

V and J are TRBV5-4 and TRBJ1-5; D may be TRBD1 (5 bases). CDR1 and CDR2 (germline): SGHNT, YYREEE (reference sequence). V shed 0 bases and J shed 6 bases, with 16 bases lying between them. This CDR3 has 16 amino acids. The CDR3 DNA sequence: TGTGCCAGCAGCTTGGGACCAGGGTTATTGGGTCAGCCCCAGCATTTT. This sequence encodes CASSLGPGLLGQPQHF.

The CDR3 loop reads CASRVDPSGGAYEQYF. The CDR3 bases are TGCGCCAGCAGGGTAGACCCTAGCGGGGGGGCCTACGAGCAGTACTTC. This chain connects TRBV5-1 to TRBJ2-7; 12 bases line up with TRBD2. This CDR3 has 16 amino acids. V shed 5 bases, J shed 2 bases, and the junction held 8 bases outside the gene matches. CDR1 SGHRS and CDR2 YFSETQ come from the germline V gene.

The chain employs TRBV7-3 and TRBJ2-1, with D perhaps matching TRBD2 (6 bases). This CDR3 spans 14 amino acids. Trimming shortened V by 3 bases and J by 8 bases, and 14 bases separated the two germline ends. From germline, CDR1 is SGHTA and CDR2 FQGTGA. The CDR3 DNA reads TGTGCCAGCAGCTTGGCGGGATGGGGGGATGAGCAGTTCTTC. This translates into CASSLAGWGDEQFF.

DNA of the CDR3: TGTGCCAGCAGCAAACGGGGAGCTGGAAACACCATATATTTT. As protein: CASSKRGAGNTIYF. The rearrangement joins TRBV21-1 to TRBJ1-3. TRBV21-1 is annotated as a pseudogene. CDR3 length equals 14 residues.

The gene calls are TRBV2 and TRBJ1-1; tentatively, D is TRBD1 (6 bases). The germline V gene encodes CDR1 SNHLY and CDR2 FYNNEI. The CDR3 loop spans 16 amino acids. Trimming shortened V by 1 base and J by 5 bases, and 17 bases separated the two germline ends. The CDR3 coding sequence is TGTGCCAGCAGTGAAGGGTTAGGGGGAGTATATACTGAAGCTTTCTTT. Its protein product is CASSEGLGGVYTEAFF.

This sequence joins TRBV13 and TRBJ2-7, with D possibly matching TRBD1 (6 bases). The germline V gene encodes CDR1 PRHDT and CDR2 FYEKMQ (reference sequence). The CDR3 runs 15 residues. With 5 bases removed from V and 6 bases from J, the gap between germline ends came to 20 bases. DNA of the CDR3: TGTGCCAGCAGCCCCCTTCAGGCCCAGGGGTTCGAGCAGTACTTC. This encodes CASSPLQAQGFEQYF. Full variable domain (remainder filled in from reference TRBV13 and TRBJ2-7): AAGVIQSPRHLIKEKRETATLKCYPIPRHDTVYWYQQGPGQDPQFLISFYEKMQSDKGSIPDRFSAQQFSDYHSELNMSSLELGDSALYFCASSPLQAQGFEQYFGPGTRLTVT.

This clone was detected only a few times. This sequence joins TRBV6-5 and TRBJ1-6, with unresolved D. This CDR3 is built from 14 residues. V was clipped by 0 bases and J by 10 bases, with 10 bases between them. Germline loops: CDR1 MNHEY, CDR2 SVGAGI. CDR3 amino acids: CASSYSRAWSPLHF. In nucleotides, the CDR3 is TGTGCCAGCAGTTACTCCCGGGCTTGGTCACCCCTCCACTTT.

V and J are TRBV27 and TRBJ1-2; 9 nucleotides match TRBD1. CDR3 length: 15 amino acids. Trimming cost V 5 bases and J 0 bases; bases outside gene matches: 4. Germline V gives CDR1 MNHEY, CDR2 SMNVEV (reference sequence). The CDR3 here is CASSRGTGTNYGYTF. The CDR3 DNA reads as TGTGCCAGCAGTCGTGGGACAGGGACTAACTATGGCTACACCTTC.